Here is one T cell receptor (beta chain) with its context. The sample is drawn from a study of PD-L1 blockade in urothelial cancer. Deletions cut 3 bases from V and 0 bases from J, with 12 bases between. CDR1 is KGHSH, CDR2 LQKENI, per germline. The CDR3 runs to 16 residues. TCRdb's table, derived via immunoSEQ multiplex PCR, lists solely in-frame clones and lacks some. Of 70,000 to 75,000 clones listed, approximately 88% are singletons. Specimen: PBMCs, collected around atezolizumab (anti-PD-L1) treatment. This TCR came from a man aged 55 to 70 with urothelial cancer. This chain connects TRBV18 to TRBJ1-3; D is unclear. CDR3: CASSPSDSGSGNTIYF. For the CDR3, the DNA is TGTGCCAGCTCACCTTCTGACTCTGGCTCTGGAAACACCATATATTTT.